The 27 T cell receptor beta chains presented below share a single source sample, sequenced in a study of shared T cell receptors in the human thymus. Clones were read by immunoSEQ multiplex PCR, and TCRdb kept only the in-frame ones, dropping some. The data contain hundreds of thousands of clones, approximately 80% of them singletons. These data are also associated with another study on human thymus T cells.

Sequencing was done on a sample of thymocytes. The receptors come from a boy in the first two years of life with a congenital heart defect.

The rearrangement uses TRBV7-2 and TRBJ2-7; the D gene is possibly TRBD1 (5 bases). V was trimmed by 2 bases and J by 5 bases, leaving 13 bases between them. The CDR3 contains 14 residues. CDR1 and CDR2 from the germline V gene are SGHTA and FQGNSA. CDR3 residues: CASSLYPGSHEQYF. CDR3 nucleotide sequence: TGTGCCAGCAGCTTATATCCAGGGTCCCACGAGCAGTACTTC.

The chain combines TRBV2 with TRBJ2-1, with TRBD1 matching 7 bases. The CDR3 totals 15 residues. J lost 2 bases, V lost 3 bases, and 4 bases had no gene match. Germline V gene sequence: CDR1 SNHLY, CDR2 FYNNEI. The CDR3 is CASSDWQGAYNEQFF. Here the CDR3 DNA reads TGTGCCAGCAGTGACTGGCAGGGGGCCTACAATGAGCAGTTCTTC.

The chain employs TRBV9 and TRBJ1-2, with TRBD1 identical over 7 bases. From germline, CDR1 is SGDLS and CDR2 YYNGEE. The CDR3 is 17 residues long. With V trimmed by 3 bases and J by 0 bases, 11 bases remained unmatched. The CDR3 loop reads CASSESRDRLANYGYTF. The CDR3 DNA reads TGTGCCAGCAGCGAGTCCCGGGACAGATTAGCTAACTATGGCTACACCTTC. The entire variable domain, with the rest obtained from reference TRBV9 and TRBJ1-2, is as follows: DSGVTQTPKHLITATGQRVTLRCSPRSGDLSVYWYQQSLDQGLQFLIQYYNGEERAKGNILERFSAQQFPDLHSELNLSSLELGDSALYFCASSESRDRLANYGYTFGSGTRLTVV.

Remarks on this clone: At the DNA level, this CDR3 is encoded by other sequences in the same sample as well. The chain carries TRBV5-6 and TRBJ2-7, with TRBD1 identical over 10 bases. The CDR3 covers 13 residues. Germline V lookup: CDR1 SGHDT, CDR2 YYEEEE. Trimming removed 4 bases from V and 7 bases from J; junction bases left unmatched: 5. Here the CDR3 reads CASSADRGREQYF. The CDR3 DNA reads TGTGCCAGCAGCGCTGACAGGGGGCGGGAGCAGTACTTC.

In this sample, this clone turned up once. The chain uses TRBV19 and TRBJ2-3; D ambiguous. CDR3 length equals 14 residues. In germline, CDR1 is LNHDA, CDR2 SQIVND (reference sequence). V lost 7 bases and J 2 bases, leaving 13 bases between the germline ends. CDR3 nucleotides: TGTGCCAGTACGTTCGACTCCTACACAGATACGCAGTATTTT. Translating gives CASTFDSYTDTQYF.

V gene TRBV27 combines with J gene TRBJ2-5; possible D gene TRBD2, 5 bases. Looked up from germline, CDR1 is MNHEY and CDR2 is SMNVEV (reference sequence). V lost 6 bases and J lost 3, with 11 bases in between. This CDR3 has 13 residues. The CDR3 loop reads CASRAGLEETQYF. The DNA of the CDR3 is TGTGCCAGCAGAGCCGGACTCGAAGAGACCCAGTACTTC.

The chain carries TRBV6-1 and TRBJ2-5; TRBD2 matches at 9 bases. Germline CDR1 and CDR2: MNHNS and SASEGT. CDR3 length: 15 amino acids. V gave up 1 base and J gave up 5 bases; unmatched junction bases: 5. CDR3 sequence: CASSEVAGAGETQYF. Here the CDR3 DNA reads TGTGCCAGCAGTGAAGTAGCGGGAGCGGGGGAGACCCAGTACTTC.

The CDR3: CASSQAGGAYNEQFF. DNA of the CDR3: TGCGCCAGCAGCCAAGCGGGAGGGGCCTACAATGAGCAGTTCTTC. V usage is TRBV4-1 and J usage is TRBJ2-1; 8 nucleotides agree with TRBD2. The trim removed 1 base at V and 2 bases at J, leaving 1 base unmatched. Germline values: CDR1 MGHRA, CDR2 YSYEKL. CDR3 size: 15 residues.

CDR3 nucleotides: TGTGCCAGCAGCTTAGCGCATTGGGGGAGGGCCGTATCCGAGCAGTACTTC. It codes for CASSLAHWGRAVSEQYF. This rearrangement joins TRBV7-9 to TRBJ2-7, with 7 bases aligning to TRBD2. There are 17 residues in the CDR3. Trimming cost V 0 bases and J 6 bases; bases outside gene matches: 14. Germline V gene lookup returns CDR1 SEHNR and CDR2 FQNEAQ (reference sequence).

The CDR3 nucleotides read TGCAAAATCCATAGCGGGAGGGCCGGTGAGCAGTTCTTC. Residues: CKIHSGRAGEQFF. The chain employs TRBV29-1 and TRBJ2-1; 11 bases align to TRBD2. The CDR3 is 13 amino acids. Per the germline V gene, CDR1 is SQVTM and CDR2 is ANQGSEA.

This rearrangement joins TRBV7-3 to TRBJ2-1, with 14 bases identical to TRBD2. The germline CDR1 and CDR2 sequences are SGHTA and FQGTGA. The CDR3 runs 18 residues. Trimming at V came to 0 bases and at J to 6 bases, leaving 7 bases not matched to a gene. The DNA of the CDR3 is TGTGCCAGCAGCTTAACCCTCCGGACTAGCGGGGGGACCAATGAGCAGTTCTTC. It specifies CASSLTLRTSGGTNEQFF.

The chain couples TRBV28 to TRBJ2-7; 11 bases map to TRBD2. The junction had 10 bases not matched to a gene; V was cut back by 6 bases and J by 3 bases. In germline, CDR1 is MDHEN, CDR2 SYDVKM. CDR3 length: 16 residues. The CDR3 region is CASSSDTGTSGYEQYF. Here the CDR3 DNA reads TGTGCCAGCAGCTCAGATACCGGGACTAGCGGCTACGAGCAGTACTTC.

The chain has TRBV15 and TRBJ1-1, with TRBD1 as a possible D gene (5 bases). The V and J ends lost 1 base and 11 bases respectively, with 17 bases between them. This CDR3 has 14 residues. Germline-derived CDR1 and CDR2 are LNHNV and YYDKDF (reference sequence). This chain's CDR3 is CATSRAGQSSGAFF. The CDR3 DNA is TGTGCCACCAGCAGAGCAGGGCAGTCCTCCGGGGCTTTCTTT.

This sequence joins TRBV18 and TRBJ1-1; the D is unclear. In germline, CDR1 is KGHSH, CDR2 LQKENI. Trimming stripped 1 base from V and 14 bases from J, with 17 bases between. The length of the CDR3 is 13 residues. CDR3 sequence: CASSPLEEHLRFF. CDR3 nucleotide sequence: TGTGCCAGCTCACCACTCGAGGAGCATTTGCGCTTCTTT.

V and J are TRBV4-3 and TRBJ2-5; perhaps TRBD2 as D (6 bases). Germline lookup yields CDR1 LGHNA and CDR2 YSLEER. This CDR3 has 14 amino acids. The V end lost 4 bases, the J end lost 5 bases, and 14 bases lay between the germline ends. CDR3 residues: CASSPQEGFETQYF. CDR3 nucleotide sequence: TGCGCCAGCAGCCCTCAGGAGGGATTTGAGACCCAGTACTTC.

The rearrangement joins TRBV11-3 to TRBJ2-7; 7 nucleotides match TRBD2. The germline CDR1 and CDR2 sequences are SGHNT and YENEEA. V was clipped by 1 base and J by 4 bases; unmatched bases: 4. CDR3 size: 14 residues. The CDR3 DNA is TGTGCCAGCAGCTTAGCGGGACTACAATACGAGCAGTACTTC. It yields the protein CASSLAGLQYEQYF.

This clone has a single count. The chain joins TRBV11-2 to TRBJ2-3, with TRBD2 identical over 7 bases. The germline CDR1 and CDR2 sequences are SGHAT and FQNNGV. There are 16 residues in the CDR3. The trim removed 5 bases at V and 7 bases at J, leaving 15 bases unmatched. The CDR3 spells CASSAYLAEDPYTQYF. For the CDR3, the DNA is TGTGCCAGCAGCGCCTACCTAGCGGAAGACCCTTATACGCAGTATTTT.

The rearrangement uses TRBV7-9 and TRBJ2-7; 7 bases fit TRBD1. The CDR3 runs to 15 residues. Per the germline V gene, CDR1 is SEHNR and CDR2 is FQNEAQ (reference sequence). The V gene end was trimmed by 7 bases and the J gene end by 3 bases; junction bases not matched to a gene: 12. CDR3: CASIPRKQGNYEQYF. CDR3 in DNA: TGTGCCAGCATCCCCCGGAAACAGGGGAACTACGAGCAGTACTTC.

The chain combines TRBV4-1 with TRBJ1-1; 7 bases are a match to TRBD1. Unmatched junction bases numbered 7, after V lost 8 bases and J lost 1 base. CDR1 is MGHRA, CDR2 YSYEKL, per germline. The CDR3 consists of 14 residues. CDR3 region: CASLNDRENTEAFF. DNA for the CDR3: TGCGCCAGCTTGAACGACAGGGAGAACACTGAAGCTTTCTTT.

This clone showed up just a few times. The rearrangement uses TRBV11-2 and TRBJ2-2; TRBD2 is a possible D gene (6 bases). The CDR3 is 13 residues long. Germline V lookup: CDR1 SGHAT, CDR2 FQNNGV. Trimming shortened V by 6 bases and J by 3 bases, and 8 bases separated the two germline ends. CDR3 coding DNA: TGTGCCAGCAGGGAGGGCCACACCGGGGAGCTGTTTTTT. Its translation is CASREGHTGELFF.

The rearrangement uses TRBV4-3 and TRBJ2-2, with a tentative D call TRBD1 (5 bases). The CDR3 is made up of 17 amino acids. Germline V gene sequence: CDR1 LGHNA, CDR2 YSLEER. V lost 1 base and J lost 0, with 12 bases in between. Here the CDR3 reads CASSQVDSRSNTGELFF. The CDR3 nucleotides read TGCGCCAGCAGCCAAGTAGACAGTCGATCGAACACCGGGGAGCTGTTTTTT.

The J gene is TRBJ1-5, the V gene TRBV28; D is undetermined. The CDR3 extends over 15 amino acids. In germline, CDR1 is MDHEN, CDR2 SYDVKM. Trimming took 6 bases from V and 2 from J, leaving 14 bases between them. The CDR3 nucleotides are TGTGCCAGCAGCTCCCACCGGAGCGGCAATCAGCCCCAGCATTTT. Translation: CASSSHRSGNQPQHF.

The chain employs TRBV21-1 and TRBJ1-5; TRBD1 was called by the table and not checked on the DNA. TRBV21-1 counts as a pseudogene. This CDR3 has 20 amino acids. DNA of the CDR3: TGTGCCAGCAGCAAAAAAGTCCAGGACAGGGCCCCCTATAGCAATCAGCCCCAGCATTTT. Translation gives CASSKKVQDRAPYSNQPQHF.

This clone was seen a few times. The V call is TRBV13, the J call TRBJ2-7, with no clear D. V was trimmed by 2 bases and J by 5 bases, leaving 13 bases between them. CDR3 length: 14 residues. Germline lookup yields CDR1 PRHDT and CDR2 FYEKMQ (reference sequence). This CDR3 reads CASSLPPPSDEQYF. In DNA, the CDR3 is TGTGCCAGCAGCTTACCCCCTCCTAGTGACGAGCAGTACTTC. Full variable domain (remainder filled in from reference TRBV13 and TRBJ2-7): AAGVIQSPRHLIKEKRETATLKCYPIPRHDTVYWYQQGPGQDPQFLISFYEKMQSDKGSIPDRFSAQQFSDYHSELNMSSLELGDSALYFCASSLPPPSDEQYFGPGTRLTVT.

This clone has only a few counts. The genes are TRBV7-2 and TRBJ2-1, with 10 bases identical to TRBD2. Germline V gene sequence: CDR1 SGHTA, CDR2 FQGNSA. CDR3 size: 18 residues. J lost 0 bases, V lost 1 base, and 6 bases had no gene match. The CDR3, as DNA: TGTGCCAGCAGCTTAGGCCTAGCGGGAGCGTTCTCCTACAATGAGCAGTTCTTC. Translated: CASSLGLAGAFSYNEQFF. The full variable domain, in which reference TRBV7-2 and TRBJ2-1 provide the parts outside the CDR3, is GAGVSQSPSNKVTEKGKDVELRCDPISGHTALYWYRQSLGQGLEFLIYFQGNSAPDKSGLPSDRFSAERTGGSVSTLTIQRTQQEDSAVYLCASSLGLAGAFSYNEQFFGPGTRLTVL.

The J gene is TRBJ2-5, the V gene TRBV6-5; possible D gene TRBD1, 6 bases. This CDR3 has 14 residues. Germline CDR1 reads MNHEY; CDR2 reads SVGAGI. V lost 4 bases, J lost 5 bases, and 14 bases lay in between. CDR3 DNA: TGTGCCAGCAGTTCGTCACAGGGCGAGGAGACCCAGTACTTC. Its protein is CASSSSQGEETQYF.

This chain connects TRBV7-2 to TRBJ1-5; no clear D. V lost 5 bases and J 1 base, leaving 15 bases between the germline ends. CDR3 length equals 16 residues. From germline, CDR1 is SGHTA and CDR2 FQGNSA. CDR3 in amino acids: CASSRTAGVSNQPQHF. The CDR3 DNA is TGTGCCAGCAGCCGGACTGCGGGAGTGAGCAATCAGCCCCAGCATTTT.